These 8 T cell receptor beta chains originate from one sample sequenced in a study of sequential checkpoint blockade in melanoma. Regarding treatment: randomized to nivolumab then ipilimumab (arm A) or the reverse (arm B). Measured with immunoSEQ multiplex PCR; TCRdb has only the in-frame clones, and not every one. The sample has approximately 29,000 clones, 83% seen once. The starting material was CD8+ T cells sorted from blood (inferred from file names), obtained from a patient given nivolumab and ipilimumab in sequence. The receptors were sampled from a human donor with melanoma.

V gene TRBV2 combines with J gene TRBJ1-2; perhaps TRBD1 as D (5 bases). The V and J ends lost 9 bases and 1 base respectively, with 12 bases between them. CDR3 length equals 13 residues. The germline V gene encodes CDR1 SNHLY and CDR2 FYNNEI. The CDR3 sequence is CASPSDINYGYTF. The CDR3 bases are TGTGCCAGTCCCTCGGACATTAACTATGGCTACACCTTC.

This clone was counted a few times. The chain combines TRBV7-6 with TRBJ1-1; TRBD1 matches 7 bases. This CDR3 contains 13 residues. Germline CDR1 SGHVS, CDR2 FNYEAQ. V shed 0 bases, J shed 8 bases, and the junction held 3 bases outside the gene matches. The CDR3 protein is CASSLAPGQEAFF. Here the CDR3 DNA reads TGTGCCAGCAGCTTAGCACCGGGACAGGAAGCTTTCTTT.

The rearrangement links TRBV6-1 to TRBJ2-6; D gene unclear. The CDR3 totals 15 residues. Deletions cut 4 bases from V and 5 bases from J, with 12 bases between. Germline values: CDR1 MNHNS, CDR2 SASEGT. The CDR3 region is CASSAFYSWANVLTF. CDR3 in DNA: TGTGCCAGCAGTGCCTTCTATTCTTGGGCCAACGTCCTGACTTTC.

The genes are TRBV4-1 and TRBJ1-5, with 9 bases matching TRBD1. The CDR3 is 15 amino acids. V was pared by 1 base and J by 4 bases, with 2 bases of the junction left unmatched. Germline assignment: CDR1 MGHRA and CDR2 YSYEKL. CDR3 sequence (DNA): TGCGCCAGCAGCCAAGTACAGGGGGCGAATCAGCCCCAGCATTTT. This encodes CASSQVQGANQPQHF.

The chain combines TRBV29-1 with TRBJ1-2; tentative D call: TRBD1 (5 bases). The CDR3 loop spans 11 amino acids. Germline assignment: CDR1 SQVTM and CDR2 ANQGSEA. V lost 4 bases and J lost 4, with 7 bases in between. The CDR3 protein is CSVAGFYGYTF. The CDR3 bases are TGCAGCGTTGCAGGGTTCTATGGCTACACCTTC.

CDR3 nucleotides: TGTGCCAGCGCCGGGACTAGCGGGTTGTATGAGCAGTTCTTC. Translation gives CASAGTSGLYEQFF. V is TRBV7-8 and J is TRBJ2-1; TRBD2 aligns across 12 bases. CDR1 is SGHVS and CDR2 is FQNEAQ in the germline V gene. Unmatched junction bases numbered 7, after V lost 8 bases and J lost 8 bases. The CDR3 runs to 14 residues.

CDR3 in amino acids: CASSPGNFDMEEQYF. CDR3 sequence (DNA): TGCGCCAGCAGCCCCGGGAACTTTGATATGGAGGAGCAGTACTTC. The J gene is TRBJ2-7, the V gene TRBV5-1, with TRBD2 as a possible D gene (5 bases). The V end was cut by 4 bases, the J end by 7 bases, with 21 bases between. This CDR3 is built from 15 residues. Germline-derived CDR1 and CDR2 are SGHRS and YFSETQ. The full variable domain, its missing parts supplied by reference TRBV5-1 and TRBJ2-7, is KAGVTQTPRYLIKTRGQQVTLSCSPISGHRSVSWYQQTPGQGLQFLFEYFSETQRNKGNFPGRFSGRQFSNSRSEMNVSTLELGDSALYLCASSPGNFDMEEQYFGPGTRLTVT.

This clone has only a few counts. This chain joins TRBV6-5 and TRBJ1-5, with a possible D match to TRBD1 (6 bases). This CDR3 region has 15 residues. V was clipped by 6 bases and J by 5 bases, with 17 bases between them. The germline V gene encodes CDR1 MNHEY and CDR2 SVGAGI. CDR3 nucleotides: TGTGCCAGCAGACTCCTTCAGGGGTCCGATCAGCCCCAGCATTTT. It specifies CASRLLQGSDQPQHF.